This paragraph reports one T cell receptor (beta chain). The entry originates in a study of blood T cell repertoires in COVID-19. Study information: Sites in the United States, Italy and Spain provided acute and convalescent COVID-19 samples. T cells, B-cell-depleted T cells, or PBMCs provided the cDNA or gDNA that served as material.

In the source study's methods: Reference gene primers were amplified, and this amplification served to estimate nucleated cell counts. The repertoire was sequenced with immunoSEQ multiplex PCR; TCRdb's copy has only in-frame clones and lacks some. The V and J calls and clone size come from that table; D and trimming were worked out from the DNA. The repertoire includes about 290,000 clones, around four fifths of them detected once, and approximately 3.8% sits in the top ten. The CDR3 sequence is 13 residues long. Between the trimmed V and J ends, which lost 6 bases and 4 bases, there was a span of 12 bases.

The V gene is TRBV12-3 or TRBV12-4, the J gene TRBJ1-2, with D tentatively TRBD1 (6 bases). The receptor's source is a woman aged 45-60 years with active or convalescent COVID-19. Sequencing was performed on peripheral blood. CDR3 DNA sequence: TGTGCCAGCAGACAAGGGGGGGGCTATGGCTACACCTTC. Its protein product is CASRQGGGYGYTF.